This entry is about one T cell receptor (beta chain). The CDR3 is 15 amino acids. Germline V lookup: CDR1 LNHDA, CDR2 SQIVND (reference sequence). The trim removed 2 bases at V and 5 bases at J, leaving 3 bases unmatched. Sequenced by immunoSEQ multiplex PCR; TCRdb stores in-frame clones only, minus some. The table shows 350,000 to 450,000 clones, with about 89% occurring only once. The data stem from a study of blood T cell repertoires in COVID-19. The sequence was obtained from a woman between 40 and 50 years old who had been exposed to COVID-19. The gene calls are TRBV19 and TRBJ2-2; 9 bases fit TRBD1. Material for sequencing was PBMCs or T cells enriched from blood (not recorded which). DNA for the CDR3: TGTGCCAGTAGTATACCCGGGACAGGGACCGGGGAGCTGTTTTTT. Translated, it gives CASSIPGTGTGELFF.